The clone carrying this T cell receptor (beta chain) appeared a few times. The antigen is not known. The sample comes from a study of T cell repertoires in cytomegalovirus infection. Study summary: Both CMV infection and a matching HLA type were indicated by public TCR beta signatures.

MiXCR, run by TCRdb on the reads, gives a single entry per CDR3 protein. Among some 940,000 distinct CDR3 sequences listed, 30% to 40% were seen once. The sample consisted of cultured CD8+ T cells from PBMCs, taken from culture after CMV antigen stimulation. The sequence derives from a human donor in good health (CMV status not recorded). Some clones in this sample may be carry-over from other donors' samples.

CDR3 in DNA: TGTGCCAGCAGCTTGAGGGGGGGCAGCGCAGATACGCAGTATTTT. This translates into CASSLRGGSADTQYF. The V call is TRBV7-9, the J call TRBJ2-3; D is possibly TRBD2 (7 bases). CDR1 is SEHNR and CDR2 is FQNEAQ in the germline V gene (reference sequence). The CDR3 contains 15 residues. The V end lost 3 bases, the J end lost 4 bases, and 14 bases lay between the germline ends. The full variable domain, in which reference TRBV7-9 and TRBJ2-3 provide the parts outside the CDR3, is DTGVSQNPRHKITKRGQNVTFRCDPISEHNRLYWYRQTLGQGPEFLTYFQNEAQLEKSRLLSDRFSAERPKGSFSTLEIQRTEQGDSAMYLCASSLRGGSADTQYFGPGTRLTVL.